This paragraph reports one TCR beta chain. Its antigen remains undetermined. There are no base qualities to consult, and no much larger clone falls within one base. In Seattle, one collaborating source enrolled patients while the infection was active and tracked those patients longitudinally over the course of disease. The collaborating institutions used their own protocols to collect whole blood in K2EDTA tubes. For TCRbeta analysis, collaborators shipped samples as frozen whole blood, isolated PBMCs, or DNA extracted from either of those sample types. The immunoSEQ Assay, a bias-controlled multiplex PCR, was used to amplify TCRbeta CDR3 regions from genomic DNA. The study's processing was this. The number of nucleated cells in each sample was estimated by amplification of reference gene primers within the assay. To quantify the absolute abundance of each unique TCRbeta CDR3 rearrangement, sequence reads were collapsed and filtered. For each sample, productive Simpson clonality was calculated by taking the square root of Simpson's diversity index across productive rearrangements. The source is immuneACCESS, and TCRdb retained only in-frame sequences with V and J called. Part of the clones is not carried over; for the studies checked, unresolved V genes explain less than half of this, and the remainder is unexplained. V, J and clone size reflect that table, while D and trimming were determined from the DNA. Present in this sample are nearly 350,000 clones, more than 75% of which were seen just once. The top ten clonotypes cover about 6% of the sample.

The entry originates in a study of blood T cell repertoires in COVID-19 (TCRdb year 2020). A note on the overall study: The collaborator samples originated in the United States, Italy and Spain and spanned the acute and convalescent phases of COVID-19. The repertoires were released in a freely available public database meant as a resource for research on the immune response to SARS-CoV-2. Samples were obtained from the ongoing ImmuneRACE study (first 160 participants) and from 1,254 subjects provided by 6 global collaborators. A de-identified subject ID, COVID-19 status, age in years and sex were almost always included in the sample metadata. Where HLA class I and class II types were available, the types were taken from metadata supplied by the sample provider, not from assay-based typing. The prospective study material was composed of cDNA or gDNA derived from T cells, B-cell-depleted T cells, or PBMCs. Deeply sampled blood TCRbeta repertoires from subjects exposed to, actively infected with, or recovered from COVID-19 were included in the dataset.

The paper's findings and limits, for the study overall: Clinical and demographic metadata were provided uncurated, with the amount varying by source and participant.

The CDR3 runs 14 amino acids, cysteine and phenylalanine included. Kept here is only the CDR3 DNA, which spans 42 bases and is read in frame from base 1. V is clipped by 3 bases and J by 4 bases, and the sequence between their germline boundaries is 13 bases long. CDR1 LNHDA and CDR2 SQIVND were looked up in the germline V gene (reference sequence). The specimen sequenced was peripheral blood. Recombination joined TRBV19 with TRBJ2-7; tentative D gene TRBD2, with 6 bases matching. This TCR was recovered from a woman aged 45-65 years with COVID-19, enrolled during active disease. The CDR3 in this case is CASSIGTGTYEQYF. Here is the DNA: TGTGCCAGTAGTATTGGAACGGGGACTTACGAGCAGTACTTC.